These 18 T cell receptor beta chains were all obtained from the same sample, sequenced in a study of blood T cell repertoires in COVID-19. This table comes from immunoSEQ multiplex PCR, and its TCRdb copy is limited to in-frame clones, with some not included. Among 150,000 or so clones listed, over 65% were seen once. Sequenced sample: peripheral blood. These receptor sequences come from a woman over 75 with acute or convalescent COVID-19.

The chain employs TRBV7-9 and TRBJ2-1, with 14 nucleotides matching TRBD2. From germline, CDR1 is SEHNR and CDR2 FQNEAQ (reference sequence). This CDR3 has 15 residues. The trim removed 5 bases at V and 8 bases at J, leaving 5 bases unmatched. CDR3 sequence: CASSKPGLAGDEQFF. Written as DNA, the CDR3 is TGTGCCAGCAGCAAACCGGGACTAGCGGGAGATGAGCAGTTCTTC.

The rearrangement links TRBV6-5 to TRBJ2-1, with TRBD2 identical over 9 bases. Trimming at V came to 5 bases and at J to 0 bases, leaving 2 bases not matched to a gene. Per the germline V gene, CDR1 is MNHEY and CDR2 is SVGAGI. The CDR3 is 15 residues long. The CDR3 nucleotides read TGTGCCAGCAGTCTTAGCGGGAGCTCCTACAATGAGCAGTTCTTC. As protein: CASSLSGSSYNEQFF.

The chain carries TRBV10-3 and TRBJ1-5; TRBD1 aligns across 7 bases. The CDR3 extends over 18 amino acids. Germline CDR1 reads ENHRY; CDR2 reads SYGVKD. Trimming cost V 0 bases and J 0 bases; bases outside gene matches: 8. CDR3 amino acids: CAISESIGGQISNQPQHF. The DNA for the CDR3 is TGTGCCATCAGTGAGTCGATTGGGGGACAGATTAGCAATCAGCCCCAGCATTTT.

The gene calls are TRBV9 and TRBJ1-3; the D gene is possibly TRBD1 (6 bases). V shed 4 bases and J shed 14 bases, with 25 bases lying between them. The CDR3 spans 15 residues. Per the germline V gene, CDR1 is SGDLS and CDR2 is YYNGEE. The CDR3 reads CASSYLLGTPRGLYF. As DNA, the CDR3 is TGTGCCAGCAGCTACCTTCTGGGAACGCCCAGGGGCTTATATTTT.

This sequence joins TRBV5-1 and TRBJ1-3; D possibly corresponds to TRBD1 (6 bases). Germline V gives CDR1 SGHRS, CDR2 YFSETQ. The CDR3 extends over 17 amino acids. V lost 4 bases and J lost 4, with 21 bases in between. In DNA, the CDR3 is TGCGCCAGCAGCCCAACCTTTTCGACAGGTTCGGGAAACACCATATATTTT. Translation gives CASSPTFSTGSGNTIYF.

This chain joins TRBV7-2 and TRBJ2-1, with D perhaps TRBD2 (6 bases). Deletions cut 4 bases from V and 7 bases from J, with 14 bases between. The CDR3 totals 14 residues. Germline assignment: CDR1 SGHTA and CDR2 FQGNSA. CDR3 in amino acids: CASSSKSSGNEQFF. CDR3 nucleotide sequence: TGTGCCAGCAGCTCAAAGTCCAGCGGGAATGAGCAGTTCTTC.

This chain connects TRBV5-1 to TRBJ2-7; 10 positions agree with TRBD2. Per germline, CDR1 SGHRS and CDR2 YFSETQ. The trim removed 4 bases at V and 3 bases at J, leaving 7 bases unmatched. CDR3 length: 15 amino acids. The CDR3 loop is CASSIGTSDHYEQYF. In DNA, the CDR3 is TGCGCCAGCAGCATTGGGACTAGCGATCACTACGAGCAGTACTTC.

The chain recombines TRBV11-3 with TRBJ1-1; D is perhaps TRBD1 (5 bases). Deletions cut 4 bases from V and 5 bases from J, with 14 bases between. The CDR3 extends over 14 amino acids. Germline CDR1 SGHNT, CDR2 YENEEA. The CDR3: CASSWGGSGTEAFF. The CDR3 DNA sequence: TGTGCCAGCAGCTGGGGGGGTTCAGGGACTGAAGCTTTCTTT.

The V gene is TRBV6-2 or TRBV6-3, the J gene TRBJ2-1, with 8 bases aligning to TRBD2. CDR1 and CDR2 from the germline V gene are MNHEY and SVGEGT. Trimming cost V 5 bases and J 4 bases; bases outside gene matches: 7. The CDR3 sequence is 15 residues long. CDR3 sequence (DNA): TGTGCCAGCAGTGCGGGGGGCAGGTTATACAATGAGCAGTTCTTC. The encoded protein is CASSAGGRLYNEQFF.

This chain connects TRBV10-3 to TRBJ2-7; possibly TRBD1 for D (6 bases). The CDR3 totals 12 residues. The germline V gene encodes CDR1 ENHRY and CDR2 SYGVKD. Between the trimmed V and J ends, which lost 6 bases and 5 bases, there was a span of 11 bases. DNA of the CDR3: TGTGCCATCAGCACAAACAGGGACGAGCAGTACTTC. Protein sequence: CAISTNRDEQYF.

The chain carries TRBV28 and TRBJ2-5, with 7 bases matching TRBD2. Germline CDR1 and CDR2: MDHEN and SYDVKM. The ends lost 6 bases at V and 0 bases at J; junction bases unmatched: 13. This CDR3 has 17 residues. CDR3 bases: TGTGCCAGCAGCCTAATTGCGGGAGCCATGTACCAAGAGACCCAGTACTTC. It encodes CASSLIAGAMYQETQYF.

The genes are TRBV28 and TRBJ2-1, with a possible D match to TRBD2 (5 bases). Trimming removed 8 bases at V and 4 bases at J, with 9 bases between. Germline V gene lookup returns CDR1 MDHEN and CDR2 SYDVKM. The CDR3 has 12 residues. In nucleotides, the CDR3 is TGTGCCAGCCACGGGGATTACAATGAGCAGTTCTTC. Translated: CASHGDYNEQFF.

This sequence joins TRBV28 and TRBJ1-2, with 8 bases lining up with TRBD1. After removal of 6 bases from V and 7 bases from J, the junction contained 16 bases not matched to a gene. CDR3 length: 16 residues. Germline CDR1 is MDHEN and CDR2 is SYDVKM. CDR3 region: CASRPQQGAGRRGYTF. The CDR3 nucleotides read TGTGCCAGCAGACCCCAGCAGGGGGCGGGGAGACGTGGCTACACCTTC.

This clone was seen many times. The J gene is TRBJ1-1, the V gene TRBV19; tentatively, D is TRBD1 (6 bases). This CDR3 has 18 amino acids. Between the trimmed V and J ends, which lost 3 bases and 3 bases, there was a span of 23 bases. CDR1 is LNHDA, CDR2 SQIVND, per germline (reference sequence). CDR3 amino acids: CASSMVQGLGAAYTEAFF. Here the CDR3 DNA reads TGTGCCAGTAGTATGGTACAGGGTTTAGGGGCGGCGTACACTGAAGCTTTCTTT. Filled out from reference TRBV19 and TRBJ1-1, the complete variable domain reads DGGITQSPKYLFRKEGQNVTLSCEQNLNHDAMYWYRQDPGQGLRLIYYSQIVNDFQKGDIAEGYSVSREKKESFPLTVTSAQKNPTAFYLCASSMVQGLGAAYTEAFFGQGTRLTVV.

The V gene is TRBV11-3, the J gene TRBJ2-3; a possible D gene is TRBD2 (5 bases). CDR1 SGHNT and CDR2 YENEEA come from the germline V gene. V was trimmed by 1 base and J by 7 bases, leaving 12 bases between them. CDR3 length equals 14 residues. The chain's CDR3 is CASSLGASRYTQYF. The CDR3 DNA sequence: TGTGCCAGCAGCTTAGGGGCTAGCCGATATACGCAGTATTTT.

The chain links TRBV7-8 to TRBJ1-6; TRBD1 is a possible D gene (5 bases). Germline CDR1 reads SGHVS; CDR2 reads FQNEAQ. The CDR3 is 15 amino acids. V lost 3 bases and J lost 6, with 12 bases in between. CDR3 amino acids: CASSFSHRPNSPLHF. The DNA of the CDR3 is TGTGCCAGCAGCTTTTCACACAGGCCTAATTCACCCCTCCACTTT.

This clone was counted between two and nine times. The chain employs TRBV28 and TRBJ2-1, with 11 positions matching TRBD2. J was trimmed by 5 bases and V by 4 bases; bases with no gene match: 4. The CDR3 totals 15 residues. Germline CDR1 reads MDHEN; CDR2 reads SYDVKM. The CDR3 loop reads CASSWTSGLNNEQFF. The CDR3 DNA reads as TGTGCCAGCAGTTGGACTAGCGGGTTAAACAATGAGCAGTTCTTC.

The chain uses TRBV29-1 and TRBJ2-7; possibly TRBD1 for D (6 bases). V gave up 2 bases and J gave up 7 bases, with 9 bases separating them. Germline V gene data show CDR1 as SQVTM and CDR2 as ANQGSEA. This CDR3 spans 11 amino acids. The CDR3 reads CSVEIQGEQYF. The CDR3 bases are TGCAGCGTTGAAATCCAGGGGGAGCAGTACTTC.